This passage covers 13 T cell receptor beta chains from one sample sequenced in a study of beta chain features in type 1 diabetes (dated by TCRdb to 2016 to 2019). Preparation of the library involved the immunoSEQ multiplex PCR assay. The entire amount of isolated RNA was reverse transcribed using the High Capacity cDNA Reverse Transcription Kit, so the sequenced TCRB transcripts were expressed ones. TCRdb carries this immuneACCESS record with in-frame sequences only. Its versions omit some clonotypes, under half of them owing to an unresolved V gene in the studies checked, with the rest unexplained. The sample table lists 300,000 or so clones, 13% to 15% of them with a count of one. In total, the top ten clones hold 0.015% to 0.02% of the sample. Their antigens remain unidentified. General study outcomes and caveats: Type 1 diabetes patients showed a moderate but significant shortening of TCRB CDR3 length in all four CD4+ subsets.

The sequenced material came from naive CD4+ T cells from blood. What this sample's cell subset or site label stands for: true naive CD4+ T cells. Receptors were obtained from a young man with type 1 diabetes.

This clone was seen more than once but under ten times. The V gene is TRBV7-9, the J gene TRBJ1-1; the D is unclear. Per the germline V gene, CDR1 is SEHNR and CDR2 is FQNEAQ (reference sequence). CDR3 length equals 16 residues. The V end was cut by 2 bases, the J end by 5 bases, with 18 bases between. The CDR3 loop is CASSLRPTGGETEAFF. The CDR3 DNA sequence: TGTGCCAGCAGCTTACGCCCAACGGGAGGCGAGACTGAAGCTTTCTTT.

The rearrangement links TRBV13 to TRBJ2-3; 12 nucleotides match TRBD2. This CDR3 comprises 17 residues. Losses at the gene ends were 0 bases for V and 0 bases for J; bases not matched to a gene: 1. CDR1 and CDR2 (germline): PRHDT, FYEKMQ (reference sequence). CDR3: CASSLGGLAGSTDTQYF. For the CDR3, the DNA is TGTGCCAGCAGCTTAGGAGGACTAGCGGGGAGCACAGATACGCAGTATTTT.

The CDR3 protein is CASSLFQGSDTQYF. The CDR3 DNA follows: TGCGCCAGCAGCTTGTTCCAGGGTTCAGATACGCAGTATTTT. V gene TRBV5-1 combines with J gene TRBJ2-3; D perhaps matches TRBD1 (5 bases). The V gene lost 1 base and the J gene lost 4 bases, with 10 bases spanning the gap. The CDR3 spans 14 residues. The V gene's germline CDR1 is SGHRS and CDR2 YFSETQ.

The chain couples TRBV30 to TRBJ1-2, with a weak D call TRBD1 (5 bases). This CDR3 is 14 amino acids long. Germline assignment: CDR1 GTSNPN and CDR2 SVGIG (reference sequence). V was clipped by 0 bases and J by 4 bases, with 12 bases between them. In nucleotides, the CDR3 is TGTGCCTGGAGTGTAACCGGGGGACCCTATGGCTACACCTTC. Translating gives CAWSVTGGPYGYTF.

The chain joins TRBV15 to TRBJ2-7, with D possibly matching TRBD2 (5 bases). The length of the CDR3 is 16 residues. CDR1 and CDR2 (germline): LNHNV, YYDKDF (reference sequence). V lost 5 bases and J lost 3, with 20 bases in between. Here the CDR3 DNA reads TGTGCCACCAGCTCGCACTTAGGAGTCCGGGGCTACGAGCAGTACTTC. Its protein is CATSSHLGVRGYEQYF. The full variable domain, rest sourced from reference TRBV15 and TRBJ2-7, is DAMVIQNPRYQVTQFGKPVTLSCSQTLNHNVMYWYQQKSSQAPKLLFHYYDKDFNNEADTPDNFQSRRPNTSFCFLDIRSPGLGDTAMYLCATSSHLGVRGYEQYFGPGTRLTVT.

This clone turned up a few times. The chain joins TRBV29-1 to TRBJ2-7, with D possibly TRBD2 on 5 matching bases. There are 12 residues in the CDR3. Germline CDR1 SQVTM, CDR2 ANQGSEA. Trimming stripped 7 bases from V and 0 bases from J, with 10 bases between. The CDR3 protein is CSGGPDSYEQYF. In DNA, the CDR3 is TGCAGCGGCGGGCCCGACTCCTACGAGCAGTACTTC.

There are a few counts of this clone. The chain carries TRBV29-1 and TRBJ2-1, with 7 bases lining up with TRBD2. The V and J ends lost 4 bases and 5 bases, in that order; junction bases with no gene match: 5. The CDR3 totals 13 residues. CDR1 and CDR2 from the germline V gene are SQVTM and ANQGSEA. The CDR3 sequence is CSVAGTIDNEQFF. CDR3 in DNA: TGCAGCGTTGCCGGGACTATAGACAATGAGCAGTTCTTC.

This clone occurred a few times. This chain uses TRBV6-4 with TRBJ2-7; 8 bases line up with TRBD1. Germline V gene sequence: CDR1 MRHNA, CDR2 SNTAGT. The CDR3 is 14 residues long. With 5 bases clipped from V and 1 base from J, the junction kept 4 bases outside the gene matches. CDR3 region: CASSRDRSSYEQYF. The DNA for the CDR3 is TGTGCCAGCAGTCGGGACAGGTCATCCTACGAGCAGTACTTC.

This clone has more than one count but fewer than ten. The CDR3 loop is CASTHDRGVRELFF. The DNA of the CDR3 is TGTGCCAGCACCCACGACAGGGGTGTTAGGGAGCTGTTTTTT. The rearrangement joins TRBV7-2 to TRBJ2-2; 8 bases line up with TRBD1. The ends lost 7 bases at V and 9 bases at J; junction bases unmatched: 10. The germline V gene encodes CDR1 SGHTA and CDR2 FQGNSA. The CDR3 is made up of 14 amino acids.

In its sample, this clone was seen a few times. The rearrangement uses TRBV28 and TRBJ2-7; weak D call: TRBD1 (6 bases). Trimming removed 3 bases at V and 4 bases at J, with 19 bases between. Per germline, CDR1 MDHEN and CDR2 SYDVKM. CDR3 size: 16 residues. The CDR3 nucleotides are TGTGCCAGCAGTTTCGTAGGATCTGGGGGCCGTTACGAGCAGTACTTC. It is translated as CASSFVGSGGRYEQYF. Based on the CDR3 plus reference TRBV28 and TRBJ2-7, the full variable domain is DVKVTQSSRYLVKRTGEKVFLECVQDMDHENMFWYRQDPGLGLRLIYFSYDVKMKEKGDIPEGYSVSREKKERFSLILESASTNQTSMYLCASSFVGSGGRYEQYFGPGTRLTVT.

V and J are TRBV27 and TRBJ1-4; 7 positions match TRBD1. V lost 7 bases to trimming and J lost 7 bases; unmatched junction nucleotides: 9. Germline V gives CDR1 MNHEY, CDR2 SMNVEV (reference sequence). This CDR3 contains 14 residues. For the CDR3, the DNA is TGTGCCAGCACCCCGACAGGGAATCTTGAAAAACTGTTTTTT. Protein product: CASTPTGNLEKLFF.

The table lists this clone with a few counts. CDR3 bases: TGTGCCAGCAGTGATCCACGCCGCGGGGACAATGAGCAGTTCTTC. Translated, it gives CASSDPRRGDNEQFF. This chain joins TRBV25-1 and TRBJ2-1; D perhaps matches TRBD2 (6 bases). This CDR3 has 15 residues. CDR1 is MGHDK, CDR2 SYGVNS, per germline. Between the trimmed V and J ends, which lost 3 bases and 5 bases, there was a span of 14 bases.

The rearrangement links TRBV30 to TRBJ2-3; perhaps TRBD2 as D (5 bases). Per germline, CDR1 GTSNPN and CDR2 SVGIG (reference sequence). V was shortened by 5 bases and J by 3 bases, with 15 bases between the two germline ends. There are 14 residues in the CDR3. This chain's CDR3 is CAWGSSPLTDTQYF. The CDR3 nucleotides read TGTGCCTGGGGGAGTTCCCCTTTGACAGATACGCAGTATTTT.